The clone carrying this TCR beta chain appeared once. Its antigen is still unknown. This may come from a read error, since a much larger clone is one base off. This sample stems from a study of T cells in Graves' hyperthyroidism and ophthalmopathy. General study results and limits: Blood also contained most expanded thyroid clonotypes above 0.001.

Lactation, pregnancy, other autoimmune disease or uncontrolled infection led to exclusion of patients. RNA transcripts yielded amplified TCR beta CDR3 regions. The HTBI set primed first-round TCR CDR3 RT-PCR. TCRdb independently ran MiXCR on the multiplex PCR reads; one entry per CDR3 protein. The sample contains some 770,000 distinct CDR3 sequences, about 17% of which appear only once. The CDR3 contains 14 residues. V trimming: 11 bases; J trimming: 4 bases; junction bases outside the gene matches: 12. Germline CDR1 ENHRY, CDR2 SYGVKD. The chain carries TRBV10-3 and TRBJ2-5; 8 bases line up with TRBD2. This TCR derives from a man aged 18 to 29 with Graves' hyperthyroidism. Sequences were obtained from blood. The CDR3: CAPGIAGLRETQYF. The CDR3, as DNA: TGTGCCCCCGGGATAGCGGGGCTACGAGAGACCCAGTACTTC.